The 21 T cell receptor beta chains given below trace back to one sample, sequenced in a study of T cells in Graves' hyperthyroidism and ophthalmopathy. Amplified TCR beta CDR3 regions derived from RNA transcripts. With the HTBI primer set, the TCR CDR3 went through a first round of RT-PCR. TCRdb called the multiplex PCR reads again in MiXCR, with one record for every CDR3 protein. Of about 480,000 distinct CDR3 sequences detected, about 22% appear once; the ten largest clones hold about 53%. Sequences were obtained from blood. These receptors were obtained from a woman aged 70-85 years with Graves' ophthalmopathy.

This clonotype was found a few times. The chain links TRBV25-1 to TRBJ2-5; 8 bases line up with TRBD2. V shed 5 bases and J 6 bases; nucleotides not matched to a gene: 14. This CDR3 has 16 amino acids. Germline V gene data show CDR1 as MGHDK and CDR2 as SYGVNS. The CDR3 reads CASSPPGGGKVKTQYF. The CDR3 DNA is TGTGCCAGCAGTCCCCCGGGGGGGGGAAAAGTGAAGACCCAGTACTTC. Together with reference TRBV25-1 and TRBJ2-5, the CDR3 gives the full variable domain: EADIYQTPRYLVIGTGKKITLECSQTMGHDKMYWYQQDPGMELHLIHYSYGVNSTEKGDLSSESTVSRIRTEHFPLTLESARPSHTSQYLCASSPPGGGKVKTQYFGPGTRLLVL.

The gene calls are TRBV28 and TRBJ2-6, with TRBD1 identical over 10 bases. The ends lost 5 bases at V and 0 bases at J; junction bases unmatched: 4. The CDR3 spans 17 residues. CDR1 and CDR2 from the germline V gene are MDHEN and SYDVKM. CDR3 protein: CASSVRDRGSGANVLTF. The CDR3 DNA reads as TGTGCCAGCAGTGTCCGGGACAGGGGCTCTGGGGCCAACGTCCTGACTTTC.

As for this clonotype: This sequence may be a read error, since a much larger clone differs from it by one base. V gene TRBV3-1 combines with J gene TRBJ1-1; D is ambiguous. The V gene's germline CDR1 is LGHDT and CDR2 YNNKEL (reference sequence). The CDR3 runs to 13 residues. CDR3 nucleotides: TGTGCCAGCAGCCAAGATCGCGGCACTGAAGCTCTCTTT. It translates to CASSQDRGTEALF.

This clonotype was seen only a few times. This rearrangement joins TRBV18 to TRBJ2-7, with D hard to call. CDR1 and CDR2 from the germline V gene are KGHSH and LQKENI. The CDR3 runs to 13 residues. Trimming took 0 bases from V and 0 from J, leaving 3 bases between them. Here the CDR3 reads CASSPPHSYEQYF. The CDR3 DNA reads TGTGCCAGCTCACCACCCCACTCCTACGAGCAGTACTTC.

This sequence joins TRBV10-3 and TRBJ2-1; the D is unclear. CDR3 size: 13 residues. Germline V lookup: CDR1 ENHRY, CDR2 SYGVKD. Trimming removed 3 bases at V and 10 bases at J, with 13 bases between. The CDR3 nucleotides read TGTGCCATCAGTGATACGGCCGCATCCGAGCAGTTCTTC. Protein sequence: CAISDTAASEQFF.

This clonotype has ten or more counts. The chain has TRBV12-3 or TRBV12-4 and TRBJ2-5; D not certain. V lost 2 bases, J lost 5 bases, and 6 bases lay in between. CDR3 size: 12 residues. CDR3 coding DNA: TGTGCCAGCAGTTTAACCCTGGAGACCCAGTACTTC. This sequence encodes CASSLTLETQYF.

Only a few counts were recorded for this clonotype. The V and J genes are TRBV9 and TRBJ2-2, with a possible D match to TRBD2 (5 bases). Germline V gene lookup returns CDR1 SGDLS and CDR2 YYNGEE. V dropped 0 bases and J dropped 6 bases, with 6 bases sitting between them. The CDR3 extends over 13 amino acids. In DNA, the CDR3 is TGTGCCAGCAGCGTAGCTAGCTCCGGGGAGCTGTTTTTT. As protein: CASSVASSGELFF.

In this sample, this clonotype turned up a few times. The chain joins TRBV20-1 to TRBJ2-7, with 9 bases identical to TRBD2. V gave up 6 bases and J gave up 0 bases; unmatched junction bases: 12. In germline, CDR1 is DFQATT, CDR2 SNEGSKA (reference sequence). The CDR3 loop spans 16 amino acids. In DNA form, the CDR3 reads TGCAGTGCAACATCCATTCTAGCGGGACGCTCCTACGAGCAGTACTTC. This gives the protein CSATSILAGRSYEQYF.

The rearrangement uses TRBV11-2 and TRBJ2-1, with D uncertain. Germline V gene sequence: CDR1 SGHAT, CDR2 FQNNGV. The CDR3 covers 15 residues. Trimming pared 6 bases from V and 2 bases from J, leaving 14 bases between. The CDR3 loop reads CASSYDRLTYNEQFF. CDR3 DNA: TGTGCCAGCAGTTACGATCGTCTCACCTACAATGAGCAGTTCTTC.

V gene TRBV6-1 combines with J gene TRBJ1-1; 7 bases map to TRBD1. From germline, CDR1 is MNHNS and CDR2 SASEGT. The CDR3 is made up of 12 amino acids. The J segment lost 5 bases and the V segment lost 5 bases, leaving 2 bases of the junction unmatched. The CDR3 is CASSWGQTEAFF. The DNA for the CDR3 is TGTGCCAGCAGTTGGGGACAGACTGAAGCTTTCTTT.

With regard to this clonotype: At one end, the junction sequence differs from germline, possibly due to a read error. The chain links TRBV7-3 to TRBJ2-3, with 14 bases that match TRBD2. Germline assignment: CDR1 SGHTA and CDR2 FQGTGA. This CDR3 comprises 16 residues. CDR3: CAGSFIGTSGRDTQYF. Here the CDR3 DNA reads TGTGCCGGCAGCTTTATCGGGACTAGCGGGAGAGATACGCAGTATTTT. Full variable domain (remainder filled in from reference TRBV7-3 and TRBJ2-3): GAGVSQTPSNKVTEKGKYVELRCDPISGHTALYWYRQSLGQGPEFLIYFQGTGAADDSGLPNDRFFAVRPEGSVSTLKIQRTERGDSAVYLCAGSFIGTSGRDTQYFGPGTRLTVL.

Only a few counts were recorded for this clonotype. The chain combines TRBV20-1 with TRBJ2-5; the match to TRBD1 covers 9 bases. This CDR3 is built from 13 residues. Germline trimming cut 6 bases from V and 3 bases from J; bases unmatched to any gene: 5. The V gene's germline CDR1 is DFQATT and CDR2 SNEGSKA (reference sequence). The CDR3 region is CSAGGQGKETQYF. CDR3 nucleotides: TGCAGTGCCGGGGGACAGGGAAAAGAGACCCAGTACTTC.

The sample holds a few counts of this clonotype. The rearrangement uses TRBV6-1 and TRBJ2-5; 13 positions match TRBD2. V lost 5 bases and J lost 4; bases outside the gene matches: 1. CDR1 is MNHNS and CDR2 is SASEGT in the germline V gene. The CDR3 runs 14 residues. CDR3 region: CASSRLAGGETQYF. As DNA, the CDR3 is TGTGCCAGCAGTCGACTAGCGGGAGGAGAGACCCAGTACTTC.

This clonotype has just a few counts. The chain recombines TRBV30 with TRBJ2-7; 8 bases are shared with TRBD2. V shed 0 bases, J shed 4 bases, and the junction held 11 bases outside the gene matches. The CDR3 is 16 amino acids. The V gene's germline CDR1 is GTSNPN and CDR2 SVGIG (reference sequence). CDR3 sequence: CAWSVNAGLEAYEQYF. The DNA for the CDR3 is TGTGCCTGGAGTGTAAACGCGGGACTAGAGGCGTACGAGCAGTACTTC.

CDR3 in DNA: TGTGCCAGCAGCCGACTAGCGAGCTCCTACGAGCAGTACTTC. It encodes CASSRLASSYEQYF. The chain recombines TRBV6-1 with TRBJ2-7; 8 nucleotides line up with TRBD2. With V trimmed by 6 bases and J by 0 bases, 4 bases remained unmatched. Germline CDR1 is MNHNS and CDR2 is SASEGT. The CDR3 is 14 residues long.

This clonotype was counted only a few times. This chain uses TRBV5-1 with TRBJ2-3, with 12 bases that match TRBD1. With V trimmed by 0 bases and J by 5 bases, 4 bases remained unmatched. The CDR3 has 16 amino acids. From germline, CDR1 is SGHRS and CDR2 YFSETQ. CDR3 sequence (DNA): TGCGCCAGCAGCTTGGAGGGACAGGGGGCAGGAGATACGCAGTATTTT. Translating it yields CASSLEGQGAGDTQYF.

This clonotype was seen ten or more times. The chain uses TRBV12-3 or TRBV12-4 and TRBJ2-7; 7 bases are shared with TRBD1. The CDR3 extends over 14 amino acids. V dropped 3 bases and J dropped 2; count of bases not matched to a gene: 4. CDR3 in amino acids: CASSFGGTAYEQYF. DNA of the CDR3: TGTGCCAGCAGTTTCGGTGGGACAGCCTACGAGCAGTACTTC.

This clonotype was detected a few times. The chain has TRBV5-4 and TRBJ2-7; D possibly uses TRBD1 or TRBD2 (5 bases each). CDR1 and CDR2 (germline): SGHNT, YYREEE (reference sequence). The CDR3 runs 15 residues. Trimming took off 1 base at V and 3 bases at J, with 14 bases between the two ends. The chain's CDR3 is CASSLFRGGGYEQYF. The CDR3 nucleotides read TGTGCCAGCAGCTTGTTCCGGGGCGGTGGCTACGAGCAGTACTTC. Supplemented by reference TRBV5-4 and TRBJ2-7, the full variable domain reads ETGVTQSPTHLIKTRGQQVTLRCSSQSGHNTVSWYQQALGQGPQFIFQYYREEENGRGNFPPRFSGLQFPNYSSELNVNALELDDSALYLCASSLFRGGGYEQYFGPGTRLTVT.

The gene calls are TRBV20-1 and TRBJ2-7, with 8 bases fitting TRBD2. This CDR3 is 13 amino acids long. Germline V gene sequence: CDR1 DFQATT, CDR2 SNEGSKA (reference sequence). With V trimmed by 0 bases and J by 6 bases, 4 bases remained unmatched. The CDR3 is CSARDHGGAEQYF. CDR3 coding DNA: TGCAGTGCTAGAGATCACGGGGGGGCCGAGCAGTACTTC.

The chain joins TRBV7-2 to TRBJ1-5, with TRBD1 matching 7 bases. Trimming removed 1 base from V and 1 base from J; junction bases left unmatched: 4. This CDR3 has 16 residues. Per germline, CDR1 SGHTA and CDR2 FQGNSA. The CDR3 protein is CASSLGGGGSNQPQHF. CDR3 DNA sequence: TGTGCCAGCAGCTTAGGAGGGGGCGGAAGCAATCAGCCCCAGCATTTT. The whole variable domain, filled in from reference TRBV7-2 and TRBJ1-5, reads GAGVSQSPSNKVTEKGKDVELRCDPISGHTALYWYRQSLGQGLEFLIYFQGNSAPDKSGLPSDRFSAERTGGSVSTLTIQRTQQEDSAVYLCASSLGGGGSNQPQHFGDGTRLSIL.

There are a few counts of this clonotype. The genes are TRBV27 and TRBJ2-1; 8 positions agree with TRBD1. With 7 bases clipped from V and 5 bases from J, the junction kept 7 bases outside the gene matches. Germline CDR1 reads MNHEY; CDR2 reads SMNVEV (reference sequence). The CDR3 is 14 amino acids. CDR3 sequence (DNA): TGTGCCAGCACCCCGCAGGGGGCCCACAATGAGCAGTTCTTC. Translated, it gives CASTPQGAHNEQFF.